This passage covers 7 T cell receptor beta chains from one sample sequenced in a study of T cells in Graves' hyperthyroidism and ophthalmopathy. The CDR3 regions of TCR beta were amplified from RNA transcripts. The primer set for the first-round RT-PCR of the TCR CDR3 was HTBI. TCRdb re-called the multiplex PCR reads with MiXCR, one entry per CDR3 protein. The sample carries almost 250,000 distinct CDR3 sequences, more than 20% recorded once. Sequencing was performed on blood. Receptors were obtained from a middle-aged woman with Graves' ophthalmopathy.

This clonotype was counted at least ten times. V gene TRBV19 combines with J gene TRBJ1-5; the D gene is possibly TRBD1 (6 bases). Germline V CDR1 and CDR2: LNHDA, SQIVND (reference sequence). This CDR3 has 16 amino acids. V lost 7 bases and J 6 bases, leaving 22 bases between the germline ends. The CDR3 nucleotides are TGTGCCAGTACCGACTCGGGTTGGGGGGCCGGTCAGCCCCAGCATTTT. This sequence encodes CASTDSGWGAGQPQHF.

This clonotype occurred many times. The J gene is TRBJ1-1, the V gene TRBV28, with a possible D match to TRBD1 (5 bases). Trimming took 6 bases from V and 9 from J, leaving 11 bases between them. The CDR3 runs 11 residues. The germline V gene encodes CDR1 MDHEN and CDR2 SYDVKM. CDR3 protein: CASSAGTKAFF. CDR3 coding DNA: TGTGCCAGCAGCGCCGGGACGAAAGCTTTCTTT.

At least ten counts were recorded for this clonotype. This sequence joins TRBV7-9 and TRBJ1-1; D might be TRBD1 (5 bases). V lost 3 bases and J 3 bases, leaving 5 bases between the germline ends. Per germline, CDR1 SEHNR and CDR2 FQNEAQ (reference sequence). The CDR3 length is 12 residues. Here the CDR3 DNA reads TGTGCCAGCAGCTTGACAGACACTGAAGCTTTCTTT. It specifies CASSLTDTEAFF.

The J gene is TRBJ2-5, the V gene TRBV7-3; either TRBD1 or TRBD2 may supply D (7 bases each). Germline CDR1 reads SGHTA; CDR2 reads FQGTGA. The CDR3 is 16 amino acids. V was cut by 5 bases and J by 4 bases, with 20 bases left in between. CDR3 region: CASSLLGGGRGETQYF. CDR3 nucleotides: TGTGCCAGCAGCCTGCTAGGGGGCGGGAGAGGAGAGACCCAGTACTTC.

This clonotype was seen ten or more times. The chain has TRBV20-1 and TRBJ1-2, with D hard to call. The CDR3 sequence is 13 residues long. The V and J ends lost 0 bases and 1 base respectively, with 6 bases between them. Germline CDR1 reads DFQATT; CDR2 reads SNEGSKA (reference sequence). CDR3 protein: CSARDLDNYGYTF. CDR3 nucleotides: TGCAGTGCTAGAGATCTGGATAACTATGGCTACACCTTC.

The chain carries TRBV12-3 or TRBV12-4 and TRBJ2-5, with D uncertain. This CDR3 has 16 residues. The V and J ends lost 3 bases and 5 bases respectively, with 19 bases between them. CDR3 sequence: CASSFSGRIATETQYF. The CDR3 coding sequence is TGTGCCAGCAGTTTTTCCGGACGGATAGCTACCGAGACCCAGTACTTC.

This clonotype has a count of ten or more. The rearrangement joins TRBV28 to TRBJ2-7; 8 bases are a match to TRBD1. Germline values: CDR1 MDHEN, CDR2 SYDVKM. Trimming took 7 bases from V and 0 from J; bases not matched to a gene: 8. This CDR3 is 15 amino acids long. The CDR3 nucleotides are TGTGCCAGCAACTCGGGGCAGGGGGCCTCCTACGAGCAGTACTTC. It encodes CASNSGQGASYEQYF.